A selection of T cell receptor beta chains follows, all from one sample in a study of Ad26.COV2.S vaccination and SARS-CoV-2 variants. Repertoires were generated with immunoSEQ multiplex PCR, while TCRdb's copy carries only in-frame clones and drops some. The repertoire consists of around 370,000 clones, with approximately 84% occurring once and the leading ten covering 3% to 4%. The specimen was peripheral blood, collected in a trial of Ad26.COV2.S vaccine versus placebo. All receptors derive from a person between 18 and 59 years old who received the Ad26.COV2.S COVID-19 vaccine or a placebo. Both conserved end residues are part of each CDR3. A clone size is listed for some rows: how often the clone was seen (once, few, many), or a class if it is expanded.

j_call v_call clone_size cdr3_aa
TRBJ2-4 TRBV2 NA CASSQQENIQYF
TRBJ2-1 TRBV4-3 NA CASSQDGRGQDEQFF
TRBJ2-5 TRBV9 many CASSTSGVPQQETQYF
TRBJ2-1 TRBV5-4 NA CASRKTGAFDEQFF
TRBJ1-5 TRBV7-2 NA CASSLGRTANQPQHF
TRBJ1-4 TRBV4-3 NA CASRRAGNEKLFF
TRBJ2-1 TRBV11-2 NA CASSGRGGDREYNEQFF
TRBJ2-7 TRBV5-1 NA CASSPERGNYEQYF
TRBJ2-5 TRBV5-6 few CASSGARETQYF
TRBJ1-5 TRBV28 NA CASSWGGLGLFNQPQHF
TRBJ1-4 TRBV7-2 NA CASSLAPFRTGDLIGEKLFF
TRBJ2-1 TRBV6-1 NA CASSETATSGRHEQFF
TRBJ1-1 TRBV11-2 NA CASSFFSGENTEAFF
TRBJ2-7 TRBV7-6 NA CASSLSFGTESHYEQYF
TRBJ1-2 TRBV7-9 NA CASSSGQGRGGWGYTF
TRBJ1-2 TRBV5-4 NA CASSSLQGDYGYTF
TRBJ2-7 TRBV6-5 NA CASRPQDTHYEQYF
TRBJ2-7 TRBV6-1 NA CASSELYRVPSYEQYF
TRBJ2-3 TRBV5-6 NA CASSPPGGDTQYF
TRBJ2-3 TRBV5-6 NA CASSLLAGSDTQYF
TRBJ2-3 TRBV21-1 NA CASSFPTGDTATDTQYF
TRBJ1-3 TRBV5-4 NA CASSQTGLSGNTIYF
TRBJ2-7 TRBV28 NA CASSHSTGSFTYEQYF
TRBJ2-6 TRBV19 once CASTQARGGLDGANVLTF
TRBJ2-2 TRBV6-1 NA CASSEGGGANTGELFF
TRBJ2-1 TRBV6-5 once CASSYQSSVGDEQFF
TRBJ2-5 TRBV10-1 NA CASSRTAYQETQYF
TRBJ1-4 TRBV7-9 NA CASSPRGTGSTVANEKLFF
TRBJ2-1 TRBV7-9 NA CASSLVGGNEQFF
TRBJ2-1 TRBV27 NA CASRMRSGWPYNEQFF
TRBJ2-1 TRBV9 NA CASSVEIRTPSSYNEQFF
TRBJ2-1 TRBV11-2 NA CASSATGGQYNEQFF
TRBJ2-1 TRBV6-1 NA CASSERYNEQFF
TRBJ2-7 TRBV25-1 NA CATSHSSSGTSYEQYF
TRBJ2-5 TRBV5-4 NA CASSDPREIPETQYF
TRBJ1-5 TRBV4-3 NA CASSQDPGGSQPQHF
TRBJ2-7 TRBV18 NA CASSPSQGYSYEQYF
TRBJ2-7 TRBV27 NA CASSFQGHEQYF
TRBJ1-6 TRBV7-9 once CASSHGGQGDSPLHF
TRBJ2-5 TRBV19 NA CASSFLGTAQETQYF
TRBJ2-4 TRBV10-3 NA CAISESGSKNIQYF
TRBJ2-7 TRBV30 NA CACAVWAGSREQYF
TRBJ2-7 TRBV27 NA CASSLGLNYEQYF
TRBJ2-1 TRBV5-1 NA CASSLRVLAGGSEQFF
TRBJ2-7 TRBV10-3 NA CAISRTSGEERYF
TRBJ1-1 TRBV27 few CASSLMGGVNTEAFF
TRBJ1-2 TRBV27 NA CASSLLGTALSRGYTF
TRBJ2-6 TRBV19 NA CASRIRGSGANVLTF